This TCR beta chain is drawn from a study of Graves' ophthalmopathy and Graves' hyperthyroidism. On the study more broadly: Researchers classed hyperthyroidism as stable given no ophthalmopathy within 18 months of follow-up.

Included hyperthyroidism patients were aged 18 to 65 and newly diagnosed (under 2 months' duration). Germline loops: CDR1 MGHRA, CDR2 YSYEKL. The CDR3 is made up of 15 amino acids. The germline V and J ends were trimmed by 0 bases and 8 bases, with 16 bases remaining between them. In its sample, this clonotype was seen many times. RNA transcripts were the source from which TCR beta CDR3 regions were amplified. An opening RT-PCR round employed HTBI primers and preceded a second-round multiplex PCR. Using its own MiXCR run on the multiplex PCR reads, TCRdb lists one record per CDR3 protein. The table lists about 1.2 million distinct CDR3 sequences, about 36% of them singletons.

The genes are TRBV4-1 and TRBJ1-2; D is undetermined. Input material: peripheral blood or thyroid tissue (not recorded which). This receptor was identified in an adult man with Graves' hyperthyroidism. Written as DNA, the CDR3 is TGCGCCAGCAGCCAAGACAGGAGCGCACCAGGCGGCTACACCTTC. Translated: CASSQDRSAPGGYTF.